The clone carrying this T cell receptor (beta chain) has just a few counts. Its antigen is not known. This record comes from a study of identical twins. Study-wide points: The presence of invariant MAIT and iNKT cells could partly confound analyses of zero-insertion sequences. Memory repertoires lacked the insertion deficit that abundant cord blood beta clonotypes showed.

Trimming removed 1 base at V and 5 bases at J, with 12 bases between. The CDR3 loop spans 14 amino acids. In germline, CDR1 is LNHDA, CDR2 SQIVND (reference sequence). TCRdb passed the 5' RACE reads through MiXCR, listing each CDR3 protein once. The sample has about 200,000 distinct CDR3 sequences; less than 9.5% are singletons. The genes are TRBV19 and TRBJ2-7; no reliable D call. This sequence was found in a woman under 30 in good health. Sequencing was performed on memory (CD45RO+) T cells sorted from blood. CDR3 nucleotide sequence: TGTGCCAGTAGTATAGGAGCAGCGTCCGACGAGCAGTACTTC. Encoded protein: CASSIGAASDEQYF.